This T cell receptor beta chain appears in the sequencing data of a study of OX40 agonist ivuxolimab in advanced cancers. Regarding the research as a whole: Ivuxolimab was an agonistic, fully human IgG2 monoclonal antibody directed against OX40 (CD134), a costimulatory receptor. Intravenous ivuxolimab was administered to patients every 2 weeks at six dose levels: 0.01, 0.1, 0.3, 1.5, 3 and 10 mg/kg. Among the roughly 50 dose-escalation patients, around 19 had hepatocellular carcinoma, approximately 15 melanoma, 9 renal cell carcinoma and 9 head and neck cancer. The dose-escalation cohort was about 87% male with a mean age of around 64 years, ranging from roughly 20 to 80. Patients were allowed to have had prior anti-PD-1, anti-PD-L1 or anti-CTLA-4 therapy, and approximately 43% of the dose-escalation patients had previously received checkpoint inhibitors. Partial responses occurred in three dose-escalation patients, of whom one had hepatocellular carcinoma and two had cutaneous melanoma. The point of sequencing TCRbeta in the periphery was to test whether ivuxolimab changed TCR sequence diversity and drove clonal T-cell expansion. The monotherapy dose-escalation portion (N of about 50 patients) of the phase I ivuxolimab trial is reported in the paper.

What the research found in general, with its limitations: After ivuxolimab, CD8+ T cells had more expanded clones than CD4+ T cells on average. Antigen specificity was not determined for the clonally expanded peripheral T cells. Low levels of normalized T-cell clonal expansion were also seen in some patients who did not respond. Partial responders in the 0.1-3.0 mg/kg groups had among the lowest normalized peripheral clonal expansion, especially among CD8+ T cells. At doses of 0.1 to 3.0 mg/kg, clonal expansion of both CD4+ and CD8+ T cells in blood was seen between baseline and week 6.

Genomic DNA was isolated from the sorted cells so that the TCRbeta CDR3 region could be sequenced. The immunoSEQ Assay was used to sequence the TCRbeta CDR3 regions. The immuneACCESS repertoire file appears here via TCRdb, limited to in-frame rearrangements. These files lack a portion of the clones; in checked studies, under half of the deficit traces to unresolved V genes, and the cause of the others is not known. Across this sample there are under 70,000 clones, with roughly 85% seen only once. The ten largest clones take up 2% to 2.5% of the sample. Points on this clone: Its antigen remains unidentified. Base qualities are missing; no much larger clone stands one base away.

The trial excluded patients who had a history of autoimmune disease or who were on systemic immunosuppression. Peripheral blood for TCR sequencing was drawn from every dose cohort at baseline, at cycle 4 day 1 and at cycle 7 day 1. Samples came from an open-label, multicenter, first-in-human phase I dose-escalation trial of ivuxolimab. Adults with locally advanced or metastatic melanoma, renal cell carcinoma, hepatocellular carcinoma or head and neck squamous cell carcinoma were enrolled in the trial. Before TCR sequencing, CD4+ T cells and CD8+ T cells were sorted from peripheral blood as separate populations. The sample was CD4+ or CD8+ T cells sorted from blood, taken in a trial of the OX40 agonist ivuxolimab. The sequence derives from an adult with an advanced solid tumor such as melanoma, head and neck, liver or kidney cancer.

The nucleotide sequence reads TGTGCCAGCAGCCAGACTAGCGGAGGCCGCCGTGAGCAGTACTTC. This sequence encodes CASSQTSGGRREQYF. The chain links TRBV6-5 with TRBJ2-7; a stretch of 9 junction bases matches TRBD2. The CDR3, from cysteine to phenylalanine, totals 15 residues. Only the CDR3 DNA stays, 45 bases, in frame from base 1. As encoded in the germline V gene, CDR1 is MNHEY while CDR2 is SVGAGI. V is cut back by 6 bases and J by 7 bases, with 13 bases in the junction unmatched.